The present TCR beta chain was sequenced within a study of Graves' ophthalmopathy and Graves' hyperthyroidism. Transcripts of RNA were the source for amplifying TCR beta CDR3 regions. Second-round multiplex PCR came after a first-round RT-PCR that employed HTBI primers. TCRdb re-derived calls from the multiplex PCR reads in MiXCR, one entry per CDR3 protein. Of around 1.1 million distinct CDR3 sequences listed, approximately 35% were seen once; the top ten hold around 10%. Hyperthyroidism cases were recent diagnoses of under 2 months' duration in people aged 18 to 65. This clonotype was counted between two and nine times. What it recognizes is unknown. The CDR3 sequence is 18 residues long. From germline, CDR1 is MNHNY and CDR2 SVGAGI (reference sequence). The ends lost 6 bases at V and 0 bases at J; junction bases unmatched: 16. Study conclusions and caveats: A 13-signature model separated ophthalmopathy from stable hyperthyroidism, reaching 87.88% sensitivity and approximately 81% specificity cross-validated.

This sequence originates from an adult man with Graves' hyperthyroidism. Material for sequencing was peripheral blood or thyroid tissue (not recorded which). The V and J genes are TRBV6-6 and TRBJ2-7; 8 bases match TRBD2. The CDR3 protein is CASRPTRLARSDSYEQYF. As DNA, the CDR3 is TGTGCCAGCAGACCAACACGACTAGCGAGAAGTGACTCCTACGAGCAGTACTTC.